The 12 T cell receptor beta chains listed next were all sequenced from one sample in a study of patients and donors after allogeneic stem cell transplantation. One entry per CDR3 protein results from TCRdb running MiXCR on the RT-PCR reads. The sample contains under 200,000 distinct CDR3 sequences, around 30% of which appear only once. Sequencing was performed on blood, either unsorted or a sorted T cell fraction (not recorded which). These receptors were obtained from a human donor who was either an allogeneic HSCT recipient or a stem cell or donor lymphocyte infusion donor (not recorded which). It is not recorded whose cells these are; they may come from a transplant donor.

This clonotype was detected many times. This chain uses TRBV28 with TRBJ1-5, with a tentative D call TRBD1 (6 bases). The V end was cut by 2 bases, the J end by 3 bases, with 14 bases between. Germline values: CDR1 MDHEN, CDR2 SYDVKM. The CDR3 runs to 16 residues. The CDR3 loop reads CASSLGGQGINQPQHF. The CDR3 DNA follows: TGTGCCAGCAGTTTAGGGGGCCAGGGCATCAATCAGCCCCAGCATTTT.

This clonotype occurred a few times. The V call is TRBV14, the J call TRBJ2-3; perhaps TRBD1 as D (5 bases). CDR3 length equals 16 residues. Germline V gives CDR1 SGHDN, CDR2 FVKESK. V was trimmed by 5 bases and J by 0 bases, leaving 15 bases between them. The CDR3 spells CASSDFDRSSTDTQYF. The CDR3 region has the DNA TGTGCCAGCAGCGACTTTGACAGATCTAGCACAGATACGCAGTATTTT.

In this sample, this clonotype turned up a few times. The V and J genes are TRBV19 and TRBJ2-1; D is undetermined. The CDR3 is made up of 11 amino acids. V lost 5 bases and J lost 8, with 7 bases in between. The germline V gene encodes CDR1 LNHDA and CDR2 SQIVND (reference sequence). The chain's CDR3 is CASSGFYEQFF. The CDR3 coding sequence is TGTGCCAGTAGTGGGTTCTATGAGCAGTTCTTC. The variable domain in full, with the rest retrieved from reference TRBV19 and TRBJ2-1, is DGGITQSPKYLFRKEGQNVTLSCEQNLNHDAMYWYRQDPGQGLRLIYYSQIVNDFQKGDIAEGYSVSREKKESFPLTVTSAQKNPTAFYLCASSGFYEQFFGPGTRLTVL.

In this sample, this clonotype turned up a few times. V is TRBV27 and J is TRBJ1-2, with D perhaps matching TRBD1 (5 bases). V was cut by 5 bases and J by 4 bases, with 17 bases left in between. The CDR3 consists of 15 residues. The V gene's germline CDR1 is MNHEY and CDR2 SMNVEV (reference sequence). The CDR3 nucleotides read TGTGCCAGCAGTCCAACAGGTTTAGGAGCCTATGGCTACACCTTC. Protein product: CASSPTGLGAYGYTF.

The V call is TRBV5-1, the J call TRBJ1-1, with TRBD1 matching 11 bases. V lost 4 bases, J lost 8 bases, and 16 bases stayed unmatched. CDR3 length equals 17 residues. From germline, CDR1 is SGHRS and CDR2 YFSETQ. CDR3: CASSGTGGTKDFREAFF. CDR3 DNA sequence: TGCGCCAGCAGCGGGACAGGGGGAACGAAGGATTTCAGAGAAGCTTTCTTT.

This clonotype was counted ten times or more. The rearrangement links TRBV15 to TRBJ1-3; D gene unclear. Trimming pared 1 base from V and 1 base from J, leaving 11 bases between. Germline CDR1 reads LNHNV; CDR2 reads YYDKDF (reference sequence). This CDR3 spans 16 amino acids. The CDR3 DNA reads TGTGCCACCAGCAGAGCGGGATCCATTTCTGGAAACACCATATATTTT. Translating it yields CATSRAGSISGNTIYF.

This chain uses TRBV24-1 with TRBJ2-2; D gene unclear. Looked up from germline, CDR1 is KGHDR and CDR2 is SFDVKD. The V and J ends lost 4 bases and 7 bases respectively, with 6 bases between them. This CDR3 has 12 residues. The CDR3 reads CATSERVGELFF. CDR3 DNA sequence: TGTGCCACCAGTGAACGGGTCGGGGAGCTGTTTTTT.

This rearrangement joins TRBV4-1 to TRBJ2-5; 11 bases are shared with TRBD2. Germline-derived CDR1 and CDR2 are MGHRA and YSYEKL. There are 20 residues in the CDR3. Trimming removed 0 bases from V and 1 base from J; junction bases left unmatched: 13. CDR3 sequence (DNA): TGCGCCAGCAGCCAAGATTTCGGCGTAGGACTAGCGGGTTCCCAAGAGACCCAGTACTTC. As protein: CASSQDFGVGLAGSQETQYF.

The chain employs TRBV7-3 and TRBJ2-3; D unclear. This CDR3 comprises 14 residues. The ends were cut back, 2 bases at V and 1 base at J, with 7 bases in the middle. CDR1 SGHTA and CDR2 FQGTGA come from the germline V gene. The CDR3 reads CASSLGSGTDTQYF. The CDR3 nucleotides are TGTGCCAGCAGCTTAGGCAGCGGCACAGATACGCAGTATTTT.

This clonotype has only a few counts. The V gene is TRBV20-1, the J gene TRBJ2-1, with a weak D call TRBD1 (6 bases). Germline V lookup: CDR1 DFQATT, CDR2 SNEGSKA (reference sequence). The CDR3 extends over 12 amino acids. V was shortened by 2 bases and J by 7 bases, with 9 bases between the two germline ends. The CDR3 reads CSARQGPNEQFF. Written as DNA, the CDR3 is TGCAGTGCTAGACAGGGGCCTAATGAGCAGTTCTTC.

In its sample, this clonotype was seen a few times. The chain carries TRBV5-1 and TRBJ1-2, with D hard to call. Germline V gives CDR1 SGHRS, CDR2 YFSETQ. V dropped 4 bases and J dropped 6 bases, with 7 bases sitting between them. This CDR3 region has 11 residues. CDR3 sequence (DNA): TGCGCCAGCAGCAGTCTAGATGGCTACACCTTC. Translation: CASSSLDGYTF. The full variable domain, its missing parts supplied by reference TRBV5-1 and TRBJ1-2, is KAGVTQTPRYLIKTRGQQVTLSCSPISGHRSVSWYQQTPGQGLQFLFEYFSETQRNKGNFPGRFSGRQFSNSRSEMNVSTLELGDSALYLCASSSLDGYTFGSGTRLTVV.

This clonotype has more than one count but fewer than ten. The chain uses TRBV5-1 and TRBJ2-5, with D maybe TRBD1 (5 bases). V gave up 4 bases and J gave up 4 bases, with 20 bases separating them. This CDR3 has 16 amino acids. Per germline, CDR1 SGHRS and CDR2 YFSETQ. Written as DNA, the CDR3 is TGCGCCAGCAGCCCATCCTTCGCGGACAAGGGAGAGACCCAGTACTTC. Its protein is CASSPSFADKGETQYF.